The 25 T cell receptor beta chains given below trace back to one sample, sequenced in a study of blood T cell repertoires in COVID-19 (TCRdb year 2020). The library was produced with the immunoSEQ multiplex PCR assay. As stored in TCRdb, this immuneACCESS dataset retains in-frame rearrangements with V and J assigned. A fraction of the clones does not appear; measured against another copy, unresolved V genes explain less than half of the discrepancy, and the remainder lacks a known reason. A total of 150,000 to 250,000 clones appear in this sample, roughly four fifths of them only once. Clones ranked in the top ten supply 10% to 15% of the sample. The sequenced sample was PBMCs or T cells enriched from blood (not recorded which). Receptors originate from a man aged 35 to 55 who had recovered from COVID-19.

CDR3 bases: TGCAGTGCTAGTGCCAGGACAGGGGATGATGGCTACACCTTC. Its protein is CSASARTGDDGYTF. This sequence joins TRBV20-1 and TRBJ1-2; the match to TRBD1 covers 9 bases. CDR3 size: 14 residues. CDR1 and CDR2 (germline): DFQATT, SNEGSKA (reference sequence). V was pared by 3 bases and J by 6 bases, with 8 bases of the junction left unmatched.

The chain links TRBV2 to TRBJ2-1; TRBD2 matches 14 bases. Germline values: CDR1 SNHLY, CDR2 FYNNEI. CDR3 length: 17 amino acids. The trim removed 4 bases at V and 6 bases at J, leaving 8 bases unmatched. CDR3 DNA: TGTGCCAGCAGTGGAGGCGGCGGACTAGCGGGAGGCAATGAGCAGTTCTTC. This sequence encodes CASSGGGGLAGGNEQFF. The complete variable domain, with remaining parts taken from reference TRBV2 and TRBJ2-1, reads EPEVTQTPSHQVTQMGQEVILRCVPISNHLYFYWYRQILGQKVEFLVSFYNNEISEKSEIFDDQFSVERPDGSNFTLKIRSTKLEDSAMYFCASSGGGGLAGGNEQFFGPGTRLTVL.

The rearrangement links TRBV11-3 to TRBJ2-3, with D hard to call. CDR3 length equals 14 residues. V gave up 1 base and J gave up 2 bases, with 7 bases separating them. Germline V gene data show CDR1 as SGHNT and CDR2 as YENEEA. The CDR3 bases are TGTGCCAGCAGCTTAGGTTCGGTCACAGATACGCAGTATTTT. Translated: CASSLGSVTDTQYF.

This sequence joins TRBV4-2 and TRBJ2-3, with D unclear. The CDR3 is 15 residues long. The germline V and J ends were trimmed by 1 base and 4 bases, with 12 bases remaining between them. Germline loops: CDR1 LGHNA, CDR2 YNFKEQ. The CDR3 is CASSQGSGGADTQYF. In DNA form, the CDR3 reads TGTGCCAGCAGCCAAGGGTCGGGTGGTGCAGATACGCAGTATTTT.

The V and J genes are TRBV28 and TRBJ2-7; D perhaps matches TRBD2 (5 bases). CDR1 and CDR2 from the germline V gene are MDHEN and SYDVKM. The CDR3 has 14 residues. V lost 5 bases and J 5 bases, leaving 16 bases between the germline ends. CDR3 in amino acids: CASSTAGGYNEQYV. CDR3 in DNA: TGTGCCAGCAGTACCGCCGGCGGGTATAACGAGCAGTACGTC.

This chain joins TRBV7-3 and TRBJ2-1, with a tentative D call TRBD1 (5 bases). The V gene's germline CDR1 is SGHTA and CDR2 FQGTGA. The CDR3 length is 15 residues. Trimming stripped 4 bases from V and 8 bases from J, with 18 bases between. CDR3 in amino acids: CASSSLGVRDDEQFF. CDR3 DNA: TGTGCCAGCAGCTCACTTGGGGTCAGGGATGATGAGCAGTTCTTC.

The chain uses TRBV7-2 and TRBJ2-4; tentative D call: TRBD2 (5 bases). Per germline, CDR1 SGHTA and CDR2 FQGNSA. The CDR3 sequence is 18 residues long. The V gene lost 4 bases and the J gene lost 1 base, with 20 bases spanning the gap. CDR3 loop: CASSSPGSVRGAKNIQYF. The CDR3 coding sequence is TGTGCCAGCAGCTCACCCGGTTCGGTCCGAGGGGCCAAAAACATTCAGTACTTC.

The genes are TRBV5-6 and TRBJ2-7, with TRBD2 identical over 9 bases. CDR3 length: 15 amino acids. V lost 0 bases to trimming and J lost 4 bases; unmatched junction nucleotides: 5. Germline-derived CDR1 and CDR2 are SGHDT and YYEEEE. In DNA, the CDR3 is TGTGCCAGCAGCTTGGTCTCTAGCGGGAATTACGAGCAGTACGTC. Its translation: CASSLVSSGNYEQYV.

This chain connects TRBV7-8 to TRBJ2-1, with 11 bases that match TRBD2. Germline CDR1 reads SGHVS; CDR2 reads FQNEAQ. The J segment lost 8 bases and the V segment lost 5 bases, leaving 14 bases of the junction unmatched. The CDR3 sequence is 17 residues long. CDR3: CASSPSRLAGLRDEQFF. CDR3 DNA sequence: TGTGCCAGCAGCCCGAGCCGACTAGCGGGATTACGGGATGAGCAGTTCTTC.

The sample holds a few counts of this clone. This chain joins TRBV5-1 and TRBJ1-3; no reliable D call. The CDR3 consists of 15 residues. Germline V gene lookup returns CDR1 SGHRS and CDR2 YFSETQ. V lost 0 bases and J 0 bases, leaving 7 bases between the germline ends. The CDR3 reads CASSLAPLSGNTIYF. As DNA, the CDR3 is TGCGCCAGCAGCTTGGCCCCCCTCTCTGGAAACACCATATATTTT.

V usage is TRBV7-2 and J usage is TRBJ2-7, with D possibly matching TRBD2 (5 bases). This CDR3 contains 16 residues. Trimming pared 5 bases from V and 0 bases from J, leaving 17 bases between. The germline V gene encodes CDR1 SGHTA and CDR2 FQGNSA. The CDR3: CASSPMGAEGSYEQYF. The DNA of the CDR3 is TGTGCCAGCAGCCCTATGGGAGCAGAGGGCTCCTACGAGCAGTACTTC.

The rearrangement joins TRBV28 to TRBJ1-1; tentative D call: TRBD1 (5 bases). The CDR3 consists of 14 residues. Trimming removed 6 bases at V and 6 bases at J, with 17 bases between. Germline V lookup: CDR1 MDHEN, CDR2 SYDVKM. DNA of the CDR3: TGTGCCAGCAGCCTCCCTCTCACAGGTGCTGAAGCTTTCTTT. Translating it yields CASSLPLTGAEAFF.

V is TRBV28 and J is TRBJ1-1; 7 bases map to TRBD1. The CDR3 totals 16 residues. After removal of 6 bases from V and 4 bases from J, the junction contained 14 bases not matched to a gene. Looked up from germline, CDR1 is MDHEN and CDR2 is SYDVKM. CDR3 sequence: CASSLVLGAGGTEAFF. CDR3 DNA sequence: TGTGCCAGCAGCTTAGTTTTAGGCGCAGGGGGCACTGAAGCTTTCTTT.

This clone was counted between two and nine times. This sequence joins TRBV12-3 or TRBV12-4 and TRBJ1-1, with 8 bases identical to TRBD1. After removal of 7 bases from V and 7 bases from J, the junction contained 8 bases not matched to a gene. The CDR3 is made up of 13 amino acids. The CDR3 sequence is CASTQSTGGEAFF. The CDR3 region has the DNA TGTGCCAGCACCCAATCCACAGGGGGTGAAGCTTTCTTT.

J is TRBJ2-3 and V is TRBV5-4; 13 bases agree with TRBD2. The V segment lost 4 bases and the J segment 0 bases; nucleotides outside the gene matches: 8. The CDR3 length is 18 residues. Per the germline V gene, CDR1 is SGHNT and CDR2 is YYREEE (reference sequence). CDR3 sequence (DNA): TGTGCCAGCAGCCCGGGGGGACTAGCGGGATGGAGCACAGATACGCAGTATTTT. It specifies CASSPGGLAGWSTDTQYF.

The chain uses TRBV3-1 (or the pseudogene TRBV3-2) and TRBJ1-1; possibly TRBD1 for D (5 bases). Trimming removed 1 base from V and 0 bases from J, with 12 bases in between. This CDR3 region has 16 residues. Germline CDR1 and CDR2: LGHDT and YNNKEL (reference sequence). DNA for the CDR3: TGTGCCAGCAGCCAAGCACGGGGGATTATGAACACTGAAGCTTTCTTT. Translation gives CASSQARGIMNTEAFF.

J is TRBJ2-3 and V is TRBV21-1; the table calls TRBD1, which could not be checked here. TRBV21-1 is deemed a pseudogene. The CDR3 covers 19 residues. The CDR3 sequence is CASSKVAALWGQTTDTQYF. The CDR3 DNA sequence: TGTGCCAGCAGCAAAGTGGCGGCTTTGTGGGGACAGACCACAGATACGCAGTATTTT.

This clone showed up just a few times. V is TRBV5-1 and J is TRBJ1-2; 10 bases map to TRBD1. CDR1 and CDR2 (germline): SGHRS, YFSETQ. The CDR3 runs 14 residues. Losses at the gene ends were 4 bases for V and 3 bases for J; bases not matched to a gene: 3. The CDR3 sequence: CASSRQGADYGYTF. The CDR3 DNA sequence: TGCGCCAGCAGCCGACAGGGGGCTGACTATGGCTACACCTTC.

This chain connects TRBV28 to TRBJ1-5; 9 nucleotides align to TRBD1. CDR3 size: 15 residues. CDR1 is MDHEN, CDR2 SYDVKM, per germline. V lost 6 bases to trimming and J lost 4 bases; unmatched junction nucleotides: 7. The DNA for the CDR3 is TGTGCCAGCAGCAAACAGGGGGCAGGGAATCAGCCCCAGCATTTT. Translated, it gives CASSKQGAGNQPQHF.

The rearrangement joins TRBV7-9 to TRBJ2-1; D possibly corresponds to TRBD2 (6 bases). This CDR3 comprises 14 residues. Germline-derived CDR1 and CDR2 are SEHNR and FQNEAQ (reference sequence). Between the trimmed V and J ends, which lost 2 bases and 3 bases, there was a span of 8 bases. CDR3 residues: CASSLLADYNEQFF. CDR3 nucleotide sequence: TGTGCCAGCAGCTTATTAGCGGACTACAATGAGCAGTTCTTC.

The chain carries TRBV28 and TRBJ1-2; TRBD1 aligns across 7 bases. The ends lost 7 bases at V and 4 bases at J; junction bases unmatched: 6. There are 13 residues in the CDR3. CDR1 is MDHEN and CDR2 is SYDVKM in the germline V gene. The chain's CDR3 is CASMEQGSYGYTF. The CDR3 DNA sequence: TGTGCCAGCATGGAACAGGGGTCCTATGGCTACACCTTC.

The gene calls are TRBV19 and TRBJ2-1, with 13 bases lining up with TRBD2. The CDR3 is 14 amino acids. The trim removed 9 bases at V and 9 bases at J, leaving 8 bases unmatched. Germline CDR1 LNHDA, CDR2 SQIVND (reference sequence). DNA of the CDR3: TGTGCCAGCCGAGGACTAGCGGGAGAGGGTGAGCAGTTCTTC. Residues: CASRGLAGEGEQFF.

This chain uses TRBV7-2 with TRBJ2-1; a possible D gene is TRBD2 (5 bases). The CDR3 runs 13 residues. CDR1 and CDR2 (germline): SGHTA, FQGNSA. V lost 5 bases and J lost 0, with 5 bases in between. In nucleotides, the CDR3 is TGTGCCAGCAGCCGGGACTCCTACAATGAGCAGTTCTTC. Its translation is CASSRDSYNEQFF.

This clone was counted once. V gene TRBV5-1 combines with J gene TRBJ2-1; D remains ambiguous. The CDR3 contains 15 residues. The germline gives CDR1 SGHRS, CDR2 YFSETQ. V lost 1 base and J 0 bases, leaving 8 bases between the germline ends. In nucleotides, the CDR3 is TGCGCCAGCAGCTTGACCTTGAGCTCCTACAATGAGCAGTTCTTC. It encodes CASSLTLSSYNEQFF.

V gene TRBV29-1 combines with J gene TRBJ1-1; TRBD1 matches at 7 bases. The germline CDR1 and CDR2 sequences are SQVTM and ANQGSEA. With 7 bases clipped from V and 1 base from J, the junction kept 3 bases outside the gene matches. The CDR3 runs to 12 residues. The CDR3 bases are TGCAGCGCTTGGGACAGGAACACTGAAGCTTTCTTT. Translated: CSAWDRNTEAFF.